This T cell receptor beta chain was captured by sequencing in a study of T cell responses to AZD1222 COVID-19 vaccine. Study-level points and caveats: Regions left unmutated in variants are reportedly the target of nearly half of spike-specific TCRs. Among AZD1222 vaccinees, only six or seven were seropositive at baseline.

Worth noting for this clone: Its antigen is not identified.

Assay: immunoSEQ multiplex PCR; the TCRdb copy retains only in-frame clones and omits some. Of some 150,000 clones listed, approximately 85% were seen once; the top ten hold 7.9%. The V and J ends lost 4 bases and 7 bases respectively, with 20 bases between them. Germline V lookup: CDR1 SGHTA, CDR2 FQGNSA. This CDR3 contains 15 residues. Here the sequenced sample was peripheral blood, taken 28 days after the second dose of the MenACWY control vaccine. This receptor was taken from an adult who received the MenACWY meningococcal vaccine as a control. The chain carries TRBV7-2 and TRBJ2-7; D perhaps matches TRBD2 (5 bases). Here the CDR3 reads CASSSNRSGRREQYF. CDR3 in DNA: TGTGCCAGCAGCTCTAATCGGAGCGGCCGTAGGGAGCAGTACTTC.